This is a list of T cell receptor beta chains from one sample in a study of control samples from healthy donors and cancer patients. Libraries were prepared by immunoSEQ multiplex PCR; TCRdb keeps only in-frame clonotypes and omits some of them. The sample contains 150,000 to 200,000 clones, around 90% of which appear only once. Sequenced sample: blood. These receptors came from a woman in her 50s in good health. The CDR3 runs from the conserved cysteine through the conserved F or W. A D gene is named only where the DNA matches it firmly. Expanded clones are given a class, and other clones once, few, many or no size at all.

D gene: -
clone size: -
V gene: TRBV11-2
J gene: TRBJ2-1
CDR3 protein: CASSLERLAHYNEQFF
CDR3 DNA: TGTGCCAGCAGCTTAGAGCGGCTAGCGCACTACAATGAGCAGTTCTTC

D gene: TRBD2
clone size: -
V gene: TRBV5-6
J gene: TRBJ2-3
CDR3 protein: CASSLTGTTTQYF
CDR3 DNA: TGTGCCAGCAGCTTGACCGGGACTACTACGCAGTATTTT

D gene: -
clone size: -
V gene: TRBV5-6
J gene: TRBJ1-1
CDR3 protein: CASSLAGGWGNTEAFF
CDR3 DNA: TGTGCCAGCAGCTTGGCCGGGGGGTGGGGGAACACTGAAGCTTTCTTT

D gene: -
clone size: -
V gene: TRBV7-3
J gene: TRBJ1-5
CDR3 protein: CASSATGGNQPQHF
CDR3 DNA: TGTGCCAGCAGCGCGACCGGGGGAAATCAGCCCCAGCATTTT

D gene: -
clone size: -
V gene: TRBV6-5
J gene: TRBJ2-2
CDR3 protein: CAMSLSAFTGELFF
CDR3 DNA: TGTGCCATGAGCCTTTCCGCTTTCACCGGGGAGCTGTTTTTT

D gene: -
clone size: -
V gene: TRBV5-6
J gene: TRBJ1-2
CDR3 protein: CASSLYLLNTYGYTF
CDR3 DNA: TGTGCCAGCAGCTTGTACCTGCTTAACACCTATGGCTACACCTTC

D gene: -
clone size: -
V gene: TRBV25-1
J gene: TRBJ1-2
CDR3 protein: CASSERVETYGYTF
CDR3 DNA: TGTGCCAGCAGTGAAAGAGTGGAAACCTATGGCTACACCTTC

D gene: -
clone size: -
V gene: TRBV29-1
J gene: TRBJ1-2
CDR3 protein: CSVYDILQVF
CDR3 DNA: TGCAGCGTTTATGATATTCTTCAGGTCTTC

D gene: TRBD1
clone size: -
V gene: TRBV27
J gene: TRBJ1-1
CDR3 protein: CASSRTGDTEAFF
CDR3 DNA: TGTGCCAGCAGTCGGACAGGGGACACTGAAGCTTTCTTT

D gene: TRBD1
clone size: -
V gene: TRBV11-1
J gene: TRBJ2-7
CDR3 protein: CASSLVGQNYEQYF
CDR3 DNA: TGTGCCAGCAGCTTAGTGGGACAGAACTACGAGCAGTACTTC

D gene: -
clone size: -
V gene: TRBV7-2
J gene: TRBJ2-7
CDR3 protein: CASSSVVGEQYF
CDR3 DNA: TGTGCCAGCAGCTCCGTAGTCGGCGAGCAGTACTTC

D gene: -
clone size: -
V gene: TRBV5-4
J gene: TRBJ1-1
CDR3 protein: CASSVRDRTEAFF
CDR3 DNA: TGTGCCAGCAGCGTCAGGGATCGGACTGAAGCTTTCTTT

D gene: -
clone size: -
V gene: TRBV7-2
J gene: TRBJ2-2
CDR3 protein: CASSPARTANTGELFF
CDR3 DNA: TGTGCCAGCAGCCCCGCACGGACAGCGAACACCGGGGAGCTGTTTTTT

D gene: -
clone size: -
V gene: TRBV7-9
J gene: TRBJ2-5
CDR3 protein: CASSLLGKKETQYF
CDR3 DNA: TGTGCCAGCAGCTTACTAGGAAAAAAAGAGACCCAGTACTTC

D gene: -
clone size: -
V gene: TRBV29-1
J gene: TRBJ2-2
CDR3 protein: CSIGYRVWTGELFF
CDR3 DNA: TGCAGCATTGGGTACAGGGTTTGGACCGGGGAGCTGTTTTTT

D gene: -
clone size: -
V gene: TRBV30
J gene: TRBJ2-4
CDR3 protein: CAWGRGGTKNIQYF
CDR3 DNA: TGTGCCTGGGGCAGGGGAGGAACCAAAAACATTCAGTACTTC

D gene: -
clone size: -
V gene: TRBV7-8
J gene: TRBJ1-1
CDR3 protein: CASSFVMNTEAFF
CDR3 DNA: TGTGCCAGCAGCTTCGTCATGAACACTGAAGCTTTCTTT

D gene: -
clone size: -
V gene: TRBV6-5
J gene: TRBJ2-2
CDR3 protein: CASSYNTGELFF
CDR3 DNA: TGTGCCAGCAGTTATAACACCGGGGAGCTGTTTTTT

D gene: -
clone size: -
V gene: TRBV20-1
J gene: TRBJ2-3
CDR3 protein: CSASGSTDTQYF
CDR3 DNA: TGCAGTGCTAGTGGAAGCACAGATACGCAGTATTTT

D gene: TRBD1
clone size: -
V gene: TRBV5-1
J gene: TRBJ2-2
CDR3 protein: CASRLTGAPNTGELFF
CDR3 DNA: TGCGCCAGCAGGTTAACAGGGGCCCCGAACACCGGGGAGCTGTTTTTT

D gene: -
clone size: -
V gene: TRBV5-4
J gene: TRBJ2-1
CDR3 protein: CASSLEIANEQFF
CDR3 DNA: TGTGCCAGCAGCTTGGAGATAGCCAATGAGCAGTTCTTC

D gene: -
clone size: once
V gene: TRBV18
J gene: TRBJ2-3
CDR3 protein: CASSPSRDSRDTQYF
CDR3 DNA: TGTGCCAGCTCACCTTCTAGAGATTCAAGAGATACGCAGTATTTT

D gene: -
clone size: once
V gene: TRBV10-3
J gene: TRBJ2-2
CDR3 protein: CAITGTASTGELFF
CDR3 DNA: TGTGCCATCACGGGTACCGCGAGCACCGGGGAGCTGTTTTTT

D gene: -
clone size: -
V gene: TRBV28
J gene: TRBJ2-7
CDR3 protein: CASSLVAPNEQYF
CDR3 DNA: TGTGCCAGCAGCCTGGTTGCGCCGAACGAGCAGTACTTC

D gene: -
clone size: -
V gene: TRBV29-1
J gene: TRBJ1-1
CDR3 protein: CSARVGSNTEAFF
CDR3 DNA: TGCAGCGCCCGAGTCGGGTCGAACACTGAAGCTTTCTTT

D gene: TRBD1
clone size: -
V gene: TRBV6-6
J gene: TRBJ1-1
CDR3 protein: CASSYPGARDRFEAFF
CDR3 DNA: TGTGCCAGCAGTTACCCCGGGGCCCGGGACAGATTTGAAGCTTTCTTT

D gene: -
clone size: -
V gene: TRBV12-3/TRBV12-4
J gene: TRBJ1-4
CDR3 protein: CASRGGASEKLFF
CDR3 DNA: TGTGCCAGCCGAGGGGGAGCTAGTGAAAAACTGTTTTTT

D gene: -
clone size: -
V gene: TRBV11-2
J gene: TRBJ1-2
CDR3 protein: CASSLNAYYGYTF
CDR3 DNA: TGTGCCAGCAGCTTAAACGCCTACTATGGCTACACCTTC

D gene: TRBD2
clone size: -
V gene: TRBV4-3
J gene: TRBJ2-3
CDR3 protein: CASSQLAVDTQYF
CDR3 DNA: TGCGCCAGCAGCCAGCTAGCGGTAGATACGCAGTATTTT

D gene: -
clone size: -
V gene: TRBV5-1
J gene: TRBJ2-2
CDR3 protein: CASTPGGTRSGELFF
CDR3 DNA: TGCGCCAGCACCCCCGGGGGCACCAGGTCCGGGGAGCTGTTTTTT

D gene: -
clone size: few
V gene: TRBV6-2/TRBV6-3
J gene: TRBJ1-5
CDR3 protein: CASSWMAAGVQPQHF
CDR3 DNA: TGTGCCAGCAGCTGGATGGCGGCAGGGGTACAGCCCCAGCATTTT

D gene: -
clone size: -
V gene: TRBV28
J gene: TRBJ2-2
CDR3 protein: CASLTIGHGELFF
CDR3 DNA: TGTGCCAGCCTGACCATAGGTCACGGGGAGCTGTTTTTT

D gene: -
clone size: -
V gene: TRBV10-3
J gene: TRBJ2-5
CDR3 protein: CAIGRGQETQYF
CDR3 DNA: TGTGCCATCGGAAGGGGTCAAGAGACCCAGTACTTC

D gene: -
clone size: -
V gene: TRBV13
J gene: TRBJ1-4
CDR3 protein: CASSFGGTETEKLFF
CDR3 DNA: TGTGCCAGCAGCTTTGGGGGGACGGAAACTGAAAAACTGTTTTTT

D gene: TRBD1
clone size: -
V gene: TRBV27
J gene: TRBJ2-5
CDR3 protein: CASSQGATQYF
CDR3 DNA: TGTGCCAGCAGTCAGGGGGCGACCCAGTACTTC